The 17 T cell receptor beta chains below were found in one sample sequenced in a study of T cell changes during pregnancy in multiple sclerosis. The repertoire was sequenced with immunoSEQ multiplex PCR; TCRdb's copy has only in-frame clones and lacks some. The sample shows tens of thousands of clones, around 93% of them seen only once. This specimen consisted of CD4+ T cells from peripheral blood mononuclear cells, obtained in the first trimester of pregnancy. These receptors all stem from a female donor with multiple sclerosis, enrolled in a pregnancy study.

In its sample, this clone was seen once. The rearrangement joins TRBV2 to TRBJ1-5; 10 bases match TRBD1. Germline values: CDR1 SNHLY, CDR2 FYNNEI. The CDR3 runs 14 residues. Trimming removed 7 bases from V and 7 bases from J; junction bases left unmatched: 7. CDR3 protein: CASNKGQGPQPQHF. CDR3 bases: TGTGCCAGCAATAAGGGACAGGGGCCCCAGCCCCAGCATTTT.

The V gene is TRBV7-7, the J gene TRBJ1-1; D ambiguous. Trimming shortened V by 5 bases and J by 1 base, and 8 bases separated the two germline ends. This CDR3 contains 13 residues. CDR1 and CDR2 (germline): SSHAT, FNYEAQ (reference sequence). CDR3 residues: CASSPTRNTEAFF. Written as DNA, the CDR3 is TGTGCCAGCAGCCCGACACGGAACACTGAAGCTTTCTTT.

This clone was picked up a small number of times. V gene TRBV2 combines with J gene TRBJ1-2; TRBD1 might be the D (6 bases). The germline CDR1 and CDR2 sequences are SNHLY and FYNNEI. The CDR3 length is 12 residues. The germline V and J ends were trimmed by 4 bases and 6 bases, with 9 bases remaining between them. CDR3: CASSANRDGYTF. The CDR3 DNA is TGTGCCAGCAGTGCGAACAGGGATGGCTACACCTTC.

This clone appeared a single time. The gene calls are TRBV9 and TRBJ1-2; no reliable D call. CDR1 and CDR2 (germline): SGDLS, YYNGEE. The CDR3 consists of 14 residues. V shed 0 bases and J shed 6 bases, with 12 bases lying between them. This CDR3 reads CASSVVTVKDGYTF. The CDR3 bases are TGTGCCAGCAGCGTAGTAACAGTTAAGGATGGCTACACCTTC.

This clone was observed a handful of times. The V and J genes are TRBV10-3 and TRBJ2-3; TRBD1 matches 7 bases. J gave up 2 bases and V 0 bases, and 2 bases lay outside the gene matches. The V gene's germline CDR1 is ENHRY and CDR2 SYGVKD. The CDR3 covers 15 residues. The CDR3: CAISESDRYTDTQYF. The CDR3 DNA is TGTGCCATCAGTGAGTCGGACAGGTACACAGATACGCAGTATTTT.

The J gene is TRBJ1-3, the V gene TRBV27, with 9 bases fitting TRBD1. The CDR3 has 15 amino acids. Germline V gene sequence: CDR1 MNHEY, CDR2 SMNVEV (reference sequence). V trimming: 6 bases; J trimming: 7 bases; junction bases outside the gene matches: 10. Here the CDR3 reads CASSQGTGTMNTIYF. In nucleotides, the CDR3 is TGTGCCAGCAGCCAGGGGACAGGGACCATGAACACCATATATTTT.

The chain carries TRBV5-1 and TRBJ2-5, with 13 nucleotides matching TRBD2. The germline CDR1 and CDR2 sequences are SGHRS and YFSETQ. Trimming removed 2 bases from V and 7 bases from J; junction bases left unmatched: 8. The CDR3 has 16 residues. CDR3 sequence (DNA): TGCGCCAGCAGCTTAGGGACTAGCGGGGTCCTTGGGACCCAGTACTTC. This codes for CASSLGTSGVLGTQYF.

The chain carries TRBV5-6 and TRBJ1-1; TRBD1 is a possible D gene (6 bases). Per germline, CDR1 SGHDT and CDR2 YYEEEE. V was cut by 3 bases and J by 0 bases, with 18 bases left in between. CDR3 length: 17 amino acids. The CDR3 loop is CASSSPGATQMNTEAFF. CDR3 coding DNA: TGTGCCAGCAGCTCGCCAGGGGCCACCCAGATGAACACTGAAGCTTTCTTT.

This chain links TRBV7-2 with TRBJ2-3, with 10 bases that match TRBD2. Per germline, CDR1 SGHTA and CDR2 FQGNSA. The V segment lost 3 bases and the J segment 3 bases; nucleotides outside the gene matches: 3. This CDR3 has 15 residues. The CDR3 reads CASSFSSGGTDTQYF. For the CDR3, the DNA is TGTGCCAGCAGCTTCTCTAGCGGGGGAACAGATACGCAGTATTTT.

The V and J genes are TRBV7-2 and TRBJ2-3; D possibly corresponds to TRBD2 (6 bases). The CDR3 runs to 14 residues. Germline assignment: CDR1 SGHTA and CDR2 FQGNSA. V was shortened by 7 bases and J by 2 bases, with 13 bases between the two germline ends. CDR3 region: CASTNGGTTDTQYF. For the CDR3, the DNA is TGTGCCAGCACCAACGGGGGAACCACAGATACGCAGTATTTT.

The chain employs TRBV7-2 and TRBJ2-3, with TRBD2 matching over 16 bases. J was trimmed by 5 bases and V by 4 bases; bases with no gene match: 9. The CDR3 consists of 18 residues. Germline values: CDR1 SGHTA, CDR2 FQGNSA. The CDR3 is CASSSRGTSGGARDTQYF. CDR3 nucleotides: TGTGCCAGCAGCTCCCGCGGGACTAGCGGGGGGGCCAGAGATACGCAGTATTTT.

The chain has TRBV11-2 and TRBJ2-3, with TRBD1 identical over 8 bases. The CDR3 is 15 amino acids. CDR1 and CDR2 from the germline V gene are SGHAT and FQNNGV. Trimming at V came to 1 base and at J to 4 bases, leaving 4 bases not matched to a gene. CDR3 sequence reads: CASSLGPQGADTQYF. Here the CDR3 DNA reads TGTGCCAGCAGCTTAGGTCCACAGGGGGCAGATACGCAGTATTTT.

The chain joins TRBV6-5 to TRBJ1-3; the D is unclear. V lost 6 bases and J 0 bases, leaving 12 bases between the germline ends. Per the germline V gene, CDR1 is MNHEY and CDR2 is SVGAGI. This CDR3 is built from 15 residues. CDR3 DNA sequence: TGTGCCAGCAGGCGCACAGAAAACTCTGGAAACACCATATATTTT. Its translation is CASRRTENSGNTIYF.

The chain is built from TRBV5-6 and TRBJ1-3, with D maybe TRBD1 (6 bases). CDR1 and CDR2 (germline): SGHDT, YYEEEE. The CDR3 spans 14 residues. V was pared by 8 bases and J by 2 bases, with 14 bases between. The CDR3 here is CASTSYRAGNTIYF. In nucleotides, the CDR3 is TGTGCCAGTACCTCCTACAGGGCTGGAAACACCATATATTTT.

The chain combines TRBV7-8 with TRBJ2-5; D gene uncertain. The CDR3 is 12 residues long. The V and J ends lost 3 bases and 7 bases respectively, with 9 bases between them. From germline, CDR1 is SGHVS and CDR2 FQNEAQ. The DNA for the CDR3 is TGTGCCAGCAGCTTGCGCGGAATGACCCAGTACTTC. It encodes CASSLRGMTQYF.

The rearrangement uses TRBV4-3 and TRBJ2-5, with a weak D call TRBD2 (5 bases). In germline, CDR1 is LGHNA, CDR2 YSLEER. Trimming pared 0 bases from V and 5 bases from J, leaving 10 bases between. There are 14 residues in the CDR3. CDR3 DNA sequence: TGCGCCAGCAGCCAAGATGTGAGGAGGGAGACCCAGTACTTC. Translation gives CASSQDVRRETQYF.

This clone appeared a single time. The CDR3 spells CASGRLAGEYNEQFF. The DNA for the CDR3 is TGTGCCAGCGGTAGACTAGCGGGGGAATACAATGAGCAGTTCTTC. The gene calls are TRBV6-6 and TRBJ2-1; 12 bases fit TRBD2. CDR3 length: 15 amino acids. With 8 bases clipped from V and 4 bases from J, the junction kept 6 bases outside the gene matches. The V gene's germline CDR1 is MNHNY and CDR2 SVGAGI (reference sequence).